This T cell receptor beta chain appears in the sequencing data of a study of CDR3 diversity in severe acne. Germline V lookup: CDR1 MGHDK, CDR2 SYGVNS. CDR3 size: 13 residues. V lost 5 bases to trimming and J lost 8 bases, with 15 bases between them. TCRdb reanalysed the PCR reads using MiXCR and keeps one entry per CDR3 protein. This sample carries about 90,000 distinct CDR3 sequences, roughly half of them seen once, and the ten largest clones take around 9.1%. The TCR was taken from a male donor in good health, serving as a control. The rearrangement joins TRBV25-1 to TRBJ1-2; D is uncertain. Sequences were obtained from blood. Here the CDR3 reads CASSFSFSSGYTF. CDR3 coding DNA: TGTGCCAGCAGTTTTAGCTTCTCTTCCGGCTACACCTTC.